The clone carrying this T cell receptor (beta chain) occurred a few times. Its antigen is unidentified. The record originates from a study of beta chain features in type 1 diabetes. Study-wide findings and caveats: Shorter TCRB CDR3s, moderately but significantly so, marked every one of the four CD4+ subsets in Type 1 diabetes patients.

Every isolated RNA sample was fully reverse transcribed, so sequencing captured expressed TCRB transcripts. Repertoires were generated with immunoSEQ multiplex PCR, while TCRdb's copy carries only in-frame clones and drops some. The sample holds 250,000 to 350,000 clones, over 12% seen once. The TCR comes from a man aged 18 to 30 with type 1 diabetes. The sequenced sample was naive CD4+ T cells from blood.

CDR3 nucleotide sequence: TGTGCCAGTAGTATGAGGAGGACGACAAGGGATCAGCCCCAGCATTTT. Encoded protein: CASSMRRTTRDQPQHF. The chain carries TRBV19 and TRBJ1-5; D uncertain. Trimming pared 3 bases from V and 5 bases from J, leaving 17 bases between. CDR1 is LNHDA, CDR2 SQIVND, per germline (reference sequence). This CDR3 has 16 residues. The entire variable domain, with the rest obtained from reference TRBV19 and TRBJ1-5, is as follows: DGGITQSPKYLFRKEGQNVTLSCEQNLNHDAMYWYRQDPGQGLRLIYYSQIVNDFQKGDIAEGYSVSREKKESFPLTVTSAQKNPTAFYLCASSMRRTTRDQPQHFGDGTRLSIL.